One sample yielded the 20 T cell receptor beta chains listed below, sequenced in a study of monozygotic twins with cystic fibrosis. The assay was immunoSEQ multiplex PCR, and TCRdb's table has in-frame clones only and misses some. The sample lists about 14,000 clones, 80% to 95% seen once, with about a tenth in the top ten. What was sequenced was blood. The receptors were sampled from a girl between 2 and 10 years old with cystic fibrosis.

The genes are TRBV10-2 and TRBJ2-7, with TRBD2 matching 11 bases. With V trimmed by 2 bases and J by 3 bases, 3 bases remained unmatched. Looked up from germline, CDR1 is WSHSY and CDR2 is SAAADI. The CDR3 totals 15 residues. The CDR3: CASSEIGLAGYEQYF. CDR3 in DNA: TGCGCCAGCAGTGAGATTGGACTAGCGGGCTACGAGCAGTACTTC.

The V gene is TRBV29-1, the J gene TRBJ2-5; TRBD1 aligns across 9 bases. The CDR3 spans 15 residues. Germline CDR1 and CDR2: SQVTM and ANQGSEA. J lost 5 bases, V lost 4 bases, and 11 bases had no gene match. The CDR3 DNA reads as TGCAGCGTTGTTTCCATGGGACAGGGAGGGGAGACCCAGTACTTC. It yields the protein CSVVSMGQGGETQYF.

V and J are TRBV4-1 and TRBJ2-4; D could derive from TRBD1 or TRBD2 (6 bases each). The CDR3 extends over 14 amino acids. V gave up 1 base and J gave up 7 bases, with 11 bases separating them. Germline lookup yields CDR1 MGHRA and CDR2 YSYEKL. Written as DNA, the CDR3 is TGCGCCAGCAGCCAAGTTGGGGGGCGGAACATTCAGTACTTC. It is translated as CASSQVGGRNIQYF.

The table lists this clone with a count of one. V is TRBV5-1 and J is TRBJ2-1; no clear D. Trimming took off 2 bases at V and 4 bases at J, with 13 bases between the two ends. CDR1 is SGHRS and CDR2 is YFSETQ in the germline V gene. The CDR3 length is 15 residues. Written as DNA, the CDR3 is TGCGCCAGCAGCTTCGAGGACCCCTGGTACAATGAGCAGTTCTTC. It specifies CASSFEDPWYNEQFF. Using reference TRBV5-1 and TRBJ2-1 for the parts outside the CDR3, the full variable domain is KAGVTQTPRYLIKTRGQQVTLSCSPISGHRSVSWYQQTPGQGLQFLFEYFSETQRNKGNFPGRFSGRQFSNSRSEMNVSTLELGDSALYLCASSFEDPWYNEQFFGPGTRLTVL.

The chain is built from TRBV7-8 and TRBJ2-7; the match to TRBD1 covers 11 bases. V shed 5 bases, J shed 5 bases, and the junction held 8 bases outside the gene matches. Germline V lookup: CDR1 SGHVS, CDR2 FQNEAQ. The CDR3 totals 15 residues. Here the CDR3 reads CASSRGWDRGNEQYF. For the CDR3, the DNA is TGTGCCAGCAGCAGAGGATGGGACAGGGGGAACGAGCAGTACTTC. The variable domain in full, with the rest retrieved from reference TRBV7-8 and TRBJ2-7, is GAGVSQSPRYKVAKRGQDVALRCDPISGHVSLFWYQQALGQGPEFLTYFQNEAQLDKSGLPSDRFFAERPEGSVSTLKIQRTQQEDSAVYLCASSRGWDRGNEQYFGPGTRLTVT.

This chain links TRBV27 with TRBJ2-5, with D possibly TRBD2 on 5 matching bases. CDR1 and CDR2 from the germline V gene are MNHEY and SMNVEV (reference sequence). Trimming pared 5 bases from V and 4 bases from J, leaving 17 bases between. The CDR3 length is 15 residues. The DNA for the CDR3 is TGTGCCAGCAGTCGATGGACTGCGGACGGAGAGACCCAGTACTTC. This sequence encodes CASSRWTADGETQYF.

The chain recombines TRBV28 with TRBJ2-1, with D tentatively TRBD1 (7 bases). The V gene's germline CDR1 is MDHEN and CDR2 SYDVKM. The ends were cut back, 0 bases at V and 9 bases at J, with 9 bases in the middle. The CDR3 length is 13 residues. For the CDR3, the DNA is TGTGCCAGCAGTTTATGGCAGGGGGGTGAGCAGTTCTTC. It yields the protein CASSLWQGGEQFF. The variable domain in full, completed from reference TRBV28 and TRBJ2-1, reads DVKVTQSSRYLVKRTGEKVFLECVQDMDHENMFWYRQDPGLGLRLIYFSYDVKMKEKGDIPEGYSVSREKKERFSLILESASTNQTSMYLCASSLWQGGEQFFGPGTRLTVL.

This clone appeared once. The chain couples TRBV2 to TRBJ1-2; maybe TRBD1 (5 bases). Germline V gene sequence: CDR1 SNHLY, CDR2 FYNNEI. This CDR3 contains 15 residues. The germline V and J ends were trimmed by 2 bases and 3 bases, with 13 bases remaining between them. The CDR3 here is CASSERGVHDYGYTF. DNA of the CDR3: TGTGCCAGCAGTGAACGGGGGGTACATGACTATGGCTACACCTTC.

The V call is TRBV6-4, the J call TRBJ2-3; perhaps D is TRBD1 or TRBD2 (7 bases each). This CDR3 is 17 amino acids long. CDR1 is MRHNA, CDR2 SNTAGT, per germline. Trimming removed 0 bases at V and 2 bases at J, with 15 bases between. CDR3 protein: CASSDSRDRDYTDTQYF. The CDR3 region has the DNA TGTGCCAGCAGTGACTCCCGTGACAGGGACTACACAGATACGCAGTATTTT.

The chain is built from TRBV25-1 and TRBJ2-6; D is ambiguous. Germline V CDR1 and CDR2: MGHDK, SYGVNS. Trimming cost V 10 bases and J 0 bases, with 7 bases left between them. The CDR3 is made up of 13 amino acids. CDR3 nucleotides: TGTGCCACCGGACGCTCTGGGGCCAACGTCCTGACTTTC. The encoded protein is CATGRSGANVLTF.

V and J are TRBV9 and TRBJ2-7; 7 bases align to TRBD2. Germline CDR1 and CDR2: SGDLS and YYNGEE. This CDR3 has 13 amino acids. V shed 3 bases, J shed 5 bases, and the junction held 5 bases outside the gene matches. The CDR3 loop reads CASSARGRDEQYF. CDR3 DNA: TGTGCCAGCAGCGCCCGAGGGAGGGACGAGCAGTACTTC.

The chain recombines TRBV7-8 with TRBJ2-1; the D is unclear. There are 14 residues in the CDR3. The germline V gene has CDR1 SGHVS and CDR2 FQNEAQ. V was clipped by 5 bases and J by 4 bases, with 12 bases between them. The CDR3 region is CASSPPLGYNEQFF. Written as DNA, the CDR3 is TGTGCCAGCAGCCCTCCGTTGGGGTACAATGAGCAGTTCTTC.

This clone was recorded once. The chain joins TRBV6-5 to TRBJ2-1; D remains unclear. V lost 4 bases and J 9 bases, leaving 16 bases between the germline ends. The CDR3 sequence is 14 residues long. The germline V gene has CDR1 MNHEY and CDR2 SVGAGI. CDR3: CASSFGPPTGEQFF. Here the CDR3 DNA reads TGTGCCAGCAGTTTCGGACCACCAACGGGTGAGCAGTTCTTC.

This clone showed up just once. This chain links TRBV4-3 with TRBJ2-3, with TRBD2 matching over 8 bases. Per the germline V gene, CDR1 is LGHNA and CDR2 is YSLEER. Unmatched junction bases numbered 4, after V lost 2 bases and J lost 3 bases. The CDR3 consists of 15 residues. CDR3: CASSQFLAGTDTQYF. CDR3 DNA sequence: TGCGCCAGCAGCCAATTTTTAGCGGGAACAGATACGCAGTATTTT.

This clone was seen a single time. The chain is built from TRBV4-2 and TRBJ2-1, with TRBD1 identical over 7 bases. The ends lost 5 bases at V and 8 bases at J; junction bases unmatched: 3. The germline CDR1 and CDR2 sequences are LGHNA and YNFKEQ. The CDR3 totals 12 residues. The CDR3 spells CASSYRGDEQFF. The CDR3 DNA sequence: TGTGCCAGCAGCTACAGGGGCGATGAGCAGTTCTTC.

The chain joins TRBV28 to TRBJ1-4; D is uncertain. There are 14 residues in the CDR3. V was trimmed by 7 bases and J by 8 bases, leaving 17 bases between them. In germline, CDR1 is MDHEN, CDR2 SYDVKM. CDR3 region: CASTTVGYGEKLFF. DNA of the CDR3: TGTGCCAGCACCACCGTTGGGTACGGGGAAAAACTGTTTTTT.

The chain joins TRBV6-4 to TRBJ2-7; perhaps TRBD2 as D (6 bases). This CDR3 has 14 amino acids. The V end was cut by 6 bases, the J end by 0 bases, with 12 bases between. Germline V lookup: CDR1 MRHNA, CDR2 SNTAGT. In DNA form, the CDR3 reads TGTGCCAGCAGCTATAGCGGCCCCTCCTACGAGCAGTACTTC. This encodes CASSYSGPSYEQYF.

The V gene is TRBV10-3, the J gene TRBJ2-7, with a weak D call TRBD2 (5 bases). CDR1 is ENHRY and CDR2 is SYGVKD in the germline V gene. The CDR3 extends over 14 amino acids. V lost 2 bases and J lost 3, with 11 bases in between. The CDR3 reads CAISEEGPLYEQYF. DNA for the CDR3: TGTGCCATCAGTGAGGAGGGTCCGCTCTACGAGCAGTACTTC.

CDR3 nucleotides: TGTGCCAGCAGTCACAGGGCCTACGAGCAGTACTTC. This codes for CASSHRAYEQYF. This chain links TRBV6-1 with TRBJ2-7, with a weak D call TRBD1 (6 bases). Germline V lookup: CDR1 MNHNS, CDR2 SASEGT. The CDR3 is made up of 12 amino acids. V lost 5 bases to trimming and J lost 2 bases, with 7 bases between them.

The CDR3: CASSYRQGNQPQHF. As DNA, the CDR3 is TGTGCCAGCAGTTATCGACAGGGCAATCAGCCCCAGCATTTT. The chain recombines TRBV27 with TRBJ1-5, with a weak D call TRBD1 (6 bases). The germline V and J ends were trimmed by 4 bases and 2 bases, with 9 bases remaining between them. This CDR3 is 14 amino acids long. CDR1 and CDR2 (germline): MNHEY, SMNVEV (reference sequence).